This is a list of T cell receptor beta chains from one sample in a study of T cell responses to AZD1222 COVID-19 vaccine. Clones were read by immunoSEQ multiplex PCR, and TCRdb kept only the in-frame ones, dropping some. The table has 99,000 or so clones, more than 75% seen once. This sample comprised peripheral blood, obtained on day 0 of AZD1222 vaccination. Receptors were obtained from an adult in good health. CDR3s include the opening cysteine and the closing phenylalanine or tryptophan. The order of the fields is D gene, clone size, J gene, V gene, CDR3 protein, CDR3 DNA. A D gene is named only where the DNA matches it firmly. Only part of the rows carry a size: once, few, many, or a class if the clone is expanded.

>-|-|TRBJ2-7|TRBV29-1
CSVGSYEQYF
TGCAGCGTTGGATCCTACGAGCAGTACTTC
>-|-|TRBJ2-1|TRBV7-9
CASSLGEGEQFF
TGTGCCAGCAGCTTAGGAGAGGGTGAGCAGTTCTTC
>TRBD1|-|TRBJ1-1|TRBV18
CAAGQEMNTEAFF
TGTGCCGCGGGACAGGAAATGAACACTGAAGCTTTCTTT
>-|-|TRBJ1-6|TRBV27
CASSLLSRGVPNSPLHF
TGTGCCAGCAGTTTATTATCTCGCGGGGTTCCTAATTCACCCCTCCACTTT
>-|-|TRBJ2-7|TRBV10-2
CASSESQGGYEQYF
TGCGCCAGCAGTGAGAGTCAGGGCGGCTACGAGCAGTACTTC
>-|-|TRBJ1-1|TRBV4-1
CASSQVGGGTEAFF
TGCGCCAGCAGCCAAGTGGGGGGGGGTACTGAAGCTTTCTTT
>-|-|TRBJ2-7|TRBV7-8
CASSPRPGTAYEQYF
TGTGCCAGCAGCCCCCGGCCGGGTACGGCCTACGAGCAGTACTTC
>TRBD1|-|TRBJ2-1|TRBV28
CASRDRDRFRNEQFF
TGTGCCAGCAGAGACCGGGACAGGTTTAGGAATGAGCAGTTCTTC
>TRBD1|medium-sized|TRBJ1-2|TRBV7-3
CASSPSTGVGYTF
TGTGCCAGCAGCCCCTCGACAGGGGTTGGCTACACCTTC
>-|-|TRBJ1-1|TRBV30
CAWSADMNTEAFF
TGTGCCTGGAGTGCGGACATGAACACTGAAGCTTTCTTT
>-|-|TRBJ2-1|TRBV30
CAWRRGNNEQFF
TGTGCCTGGAGAAGAGGGAACAATGAGCAGTTCTTC
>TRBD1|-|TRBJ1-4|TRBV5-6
CASSWTGEEKLFF
TGTGCCAGCAGCTGGACAGGGGAAGAAAAACTGTTTTTT
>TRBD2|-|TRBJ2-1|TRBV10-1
CASSGNGRGNEQFF
TGCGCCAGCAGTGGGAACGGGAGGGGCAATGAGCAGTTCTTC
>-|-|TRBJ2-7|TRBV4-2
CASSQDRAYEQYF
TGTGCCAGCAGCCAAGATCGCGCCTACGAGCAGTACTTC
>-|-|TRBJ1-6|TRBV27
CASSLVTQTDSYNSPLHF
TGTGCCAGCAGTTTAGTTACGCAGACCGACTCCTATAATTCACCCCTCCACTTT
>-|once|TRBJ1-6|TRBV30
CAWSGQNSPLHF
TGTGCCTGGAGTGGACAGAATTCACCCCTCCACTTT
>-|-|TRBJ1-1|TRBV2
CASSELGEGTEAFF
TGTGCCAGCAGTGAACTCGGGGAGGGGACTGAAGCTTTCTTT
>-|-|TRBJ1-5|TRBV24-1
CATSGGARQPQHF
TGTGCCACCAGTGGGGGGGCGCGGCAGCCCCAGCATTTT
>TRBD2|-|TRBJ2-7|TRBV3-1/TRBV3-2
CASSLGSGVDEQYF
TGTGCCAGCAGCCTCGGGAGCGGGGTCGACGAGCAGTACTTC
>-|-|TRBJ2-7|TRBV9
CASSDREAYEQYF
TGTGCCAGCAGCGACAGGGAGGCATACGAGCAGTACTTC
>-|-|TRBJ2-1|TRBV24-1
CATSDQVWDEQFF
TGTGCCACCAGTGACCAGGTTTGGGATGAGCAGTTCTTC
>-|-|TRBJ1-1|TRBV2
CASSEVSVGTEAFF
TGTGCCAGCAGTGAAGTGTCAGTCGGCACTGAAGCTTTCTTT
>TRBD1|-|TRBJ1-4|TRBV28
CASSPPGQINEKLFF
TGTGCCAGCAGCCCACCGGGACAGATTAATGAAAAACTGTTTTTT
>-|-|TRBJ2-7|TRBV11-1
CASSSNREEQYF
TGTGCCAGCAGCTCTAACAGGGAGGAGCAGTACTTC